The source of this T cell receptor beta chain is a study of early T cells in non-severe SARS-CoV-2 infection. Study-level points and caveats: Using VDJdb, the matching emphasized anti-spike CD8 responses while missing private and CD4 specificities.

A few counts support this clonotype. Its specificity is unknown. Attachment of unique molecular identifiers to individual cDNA molecules was performed. TCRdb used MiXCR to reprocess the 5' RACE reads, holding one entry per CDR3 protein. The data show about 77,000 distinct CDR3 sequences, with roughly 16% seen just once and roughly 2.7% held by the top ten. This CDR3 is built from 14 residues. The V and J ends lost 7 bases and 4 bases, in that order; junction bases with no gene match: 7. Sequences were obtained from whole blood. The origin of this receptor is an adult who was a healthcare worker with PCR-confirmed SARS-CoV-2 infection or an uninfected control (not recorded which). The chain joins TRBV12-3 or TRBV12-4 to TRBJ2-3; 8 positions agree with TRBD1. The CDR3 bases are TGTGCCAGCATCTACGGACAGGGTGCAGATACGCAGTATTTT. Amino acid sequence: CASIYGQGADTQYF.